Following are 12 T cell receptor beta chains from one sample sequenced in a study of T cell repertoires in cytomegalovirus infection. These TCRs' antigens remain unknown. One entry per CDR3 protein, called by TCRdb with MiXCR from the reads. The sample yields about 900,000 distinct CDR3 sequences, less than 35% seen once. The source was cultured CD8+ T cells from PBMCs, collected from culture after CMV antigen stimulation. Receptor source: a human donor in good health (CMV status not recorded). Some clones in this sample may be carry-over from other donors' samples.

This clonotype occurred many times. The chain couples TRBV7-9 to TRBJ2-5, with D unresolved. Germline CDR1 SEHNR, CDR2 FQNEAQ (reference sequence). With 0 bases removed from V and 0 bases from J, the gap between germline ends came to 8 bases. The CDR3 extends over 15 amino acids. CDR3 sequence (DNA): TGTGCCAGCAGCTTAGCGAACTCGTACCAAGAGACCCAGTACTTC. Translation gives CASSLANSYQETQYF.

V is TRBV6-5 and J is TRBJ2-1, with TRBD2 as a possible D gene (6 bases). The CDR3 is made up of 14 amino acids. Trimming pared 0 bases from V and 8 bases from J, leaving 11 bases between. Germline V gives CDR1 MNHEY, CDR2 SVGAGI. CDR3: CASSYSKAGYEQFF. DNA of the CDR3: TGTGCCAGCAGTTACTCGAAGGCGGGATATGAGCAGTTCTTC.

This clonotype was seen more than once but under ten times. J is TRBJ2-7 and V is TRBV10-3, with D perhaps being TRBD1 or TRBD2 (5 bases each). Per germline, CDR1 ENHRY and CDR2 SYGVKD. V shed 6 bases and J shed 0 bases, with 15 bases lying between them. The CDR3 loop spans 15 amino acids. The CDR3 protein is CAISTGTARSYEQYF. The CDR3, as DNA: TGTGCCATCAGCACCGGGACCGCGCGCTCCTACGAGCAGTACTTC.

In this sample, this clonotype turned up many times. V and J are TRBV7-8 and TRBJ1-1; 9 positions match TRBD1. The germline CDR1 and CDR2 sequences are SGHVS and FQNEAQ. This CDR3 comprises 15 residues. Germline trimming cut 5 bases from V and 5 bases from J; bases unmatched to any gene: 9. The chain's CDR3 is CASSQSTGGYTEAFF. The CDR3 bases are TGTGCCAGCAGCCAAAGTACAGGGGGCTATACTGAAGCTTTCTTT.

The rearrangement links TRBV27 to TRBJ2-7, with D possibly being TRBD1 or TRBD2 (5 bases each). This CDR3 contains 15 residues. Trimming removed 4 bases at V and 1 base at J, with 14 bases between. In germline, CDR1 is MNHEY, CDR2 SMNVEV (reference sequence). Here the CDR3 reads CASSWGPGESYEQYF. The CDR3 nucleotides are TGTGCCAGCAGTTGGGGACCAGGCGAGTCCTACGAGCAGTACTTC.

V usage is TRBV5-4 and J usage is TRBJ2-3; 11 nucleotides match TRBD2. V lost 4 bases, J lost 4 bases, and 8 bases stayed unmatched. Germline CDR1 SGHNT, CDR2 YYREEE (reference sequence). The CDR3 loop spans 16 amino acids. CDR3 in DNA: TGTGCCAGCAGCCCCCCGGGACTAGCGGATTCAGATACGCAGTATTTT. Protein sequence: CASSPPGLADSDTQYF.

The gene calls are TRBV27 and TRBJ2-5, with D tentatively TRBD1 (7 bases). The CDR3 consists of 17 residues. CDR1 MNHEY and CDR2 SMNVEV come from the germline V gene (reference sequence). Trimming removed 6 bases from V and 0 bases from J, with 20 bases in between. For the CDR3, the DNA is TGTGCCAGCAGCCGGGGGACAGTGGGGGAGTACCAAGAGACCCAGTACTTC. This gives the protein CASSRGTVGEYQETQYF.

This clonotype was seen a single time. The V and J genes are TRBV6-1 and TRBJ2-7, with D maybe TRBD1 (5 bases). CDR1 and CDR2 from the germline V gene are MNHNS and SASEGT. The CDR3 totals 9 residues. The V and J ends lost 8 bases and 11 bases respectively, with 10 bases between them. The CDR3 nucleotides read TGTGCCAGCGGGGCAGTGGAGTACTTC. It specifies CASGAVEYF.

The chain couples TRBV6-2 or TRBV6-3 to TRBJ1-6; D might be TRBD1 (6 bases). The length of the CDR3 is 12 residues. Germline CDR1 and CDR2: MNHEY and SVGEGT. Trimming pared 5 bases from V and 9 bases from J, leaving 8 bases between. As DNA, the CDR3 is TGTGCCAGCAGTGCAGGGGTTTCACCCCTCCACTTT. Encoded protein: CASSAGVSPLHF.

This clonotype was detected only a few times. The V gene is TRBV9, the J gene TRBJ2-3; a possible D gene is TRBD2 (6 bases). V lost 1 base to trimming and J lost 2 bases, with 14 bases between them. Germline V gene sequence: CDR1 SGDLS, CDR2 YYNGEE. CDR3 length: 16 amino acids. The CDR3: CASSVQGGGHTDTQYF. As DNA, the CDR3 is TGTGCCAGCAGCGTACAGGGAGGAGGACACACAGATACGCAGTATTTT.

The rearrangement joins TRBV4-1 to TRBJ1-4, with TRBD1 matching over 8 bases. V trimming: 1 base; J trimming: 7 bases; junction bases outside the gene matches: 2. The CDR3 extends over 14 amino acids. Germline CDR1 reads MGHRA; CDR2 reads YSYEKL. The chain's CDR3 is CASSQGDRSEKLFF. The CDR3 DNA follows: TGCGCCAGCAGCCAAGGGGACAGGTCTGAAAAACTGTTTTTT.

This clonotype was counted at least ten times. The CDR3 sequence is CASRDGARNTGELFF. CDR3 bases: TGTGCCAGCAGGGATGGAGCTAGGAACACCGGGGAGCTGTTTTTT. V usage is TRBV7-2 and J usage is TRBJ2-2; no reliable D call. Between the trimmed V and J ends, which lost 6 bases and 1 base, there was a span of 12 bases. CDR3 length: 15 amino acids. Germline loops: CDR1 SGHTA, CDR2 FQGNSA.